This TCR beta chain was recorded in a study of CD8 T cells in ankylosing spondylitis. Germline CDR1 is MNHEY and CDR2 is SMNVEV (reference sequence). This CDR3 contains 16 residues. The trim removed 6 bases at V and 2 bases at J, leaving 9 bases unmatched. Notes on this clonotype: Its target is not known.

General study findings and limits: Disease-linked clones reportedly concentrated significantly in matched ankylosing spondylitis synovial fluid. There was a TCR beta motif, made of several highly homologous variants, that appeared characteristic of ankylosing spondylitis blood.

Quantitative 5'-RACE with molecular barcodes generated TCR beta libraries. TCRdb re-analysed the 5' RACE reads in MiXCR, keeping a single row per CDR3 protein. The data contain some 200,000 distinct CDR3 sequences, about 13% of them singletons. The receptor was derived from a male donor with ankylosing spondylitis or in good health (not recorded which). V is TRBV27 and J is TRBJ2-2, with TRBD2 matching 7 bases. Material for sequencing was blood, either unsorted or a sorted T cell fraction (not recorded which). The chain's CDR3 is CASSDPSGANTGELFF. The DNA for the CDR3 is TGTGCCAGCAGCGACCCTAGCGGAGCCAACACCGGGGAGCTGTTTTTT.